The present entry profiles one T cell receptor (beta chain) with its context. As yet, its antigen is unknown. One end of the junction does not line up with germline, which may come from a read error. This PCR relied on a set of 60 Vbeta primers and 13 Jbeta primers. TCRdb keeps only in-frame clones here, not all; method: immunoSEQ multiplex PCR. The data hold 200,000 to 250,000 clones, with 70% to 80% observed a single time. This entry comes from a study of cytomegalovirus exposure and HLA in healthy donors. Findings and caveats of the study: A few V segments could not be told apart, such as TRBV6-2 and TRBV6-3, and were left out.

Looked up from germline, CDR1 is SEHNR and CDR2 is FQNEAQ (reference sequence). The CDR3 extends over 15 amino acids. Sequenced: PBMCs. This receptor was taken from a woman aged 55 to 70 in good health and CMV-seropositive. The gene calls are TRBV7-9 and TRBJ2-6; D is unresolved. CDR3 sequence reads: CSSSPLFSGANVLTF. The DNA for the CDR3 is TGTTCCAGCAGCCCCTTGTTCTCTGGGGCCAACGTCCTGACTTTC.